This T cell receptor beta chain was recorded in a study of cytomegalovirus exposure and HLA in healthy donors. PCR primers comprised 60 Vbeta and 13 Jbeta primers. TCRdb's copy holds only in-frame clones and misses some; the assay was immunoSEQ multiplex PCR. The sample lists roughly 160,000 clones, around four fifths seen once, with 1% in the top ten. The germline V gene has CDR1 SGHNT and CDR2 YYREEE (reference sequence). The CDR3 is 13 residues long. V lost 0 bases and J 7 bases, leaving 11 bases between the germline ends. The clonotype originates from a woman in her forties or fifties in good health and CMV-seropositive. V and J are TRBV5-4 and TRBJ2-7; no clear D. The sample was PBMCs. As DNA, the CDR3 is TGTGCCAGCAGCTTGGTTGACTTCCGGGAGCAGTACTTC. Protein product: CASSLVDFREQYF.